The 2 T cell receptor beta chains below all came from one sample that was sequenced in a study of human thymus T cells (dated by TCRdb to about 2020). Library method: the immunoSEQ multiplex PCR assay. The immuneACCESS repertoire file appears here via TCRdb, limited to in-frame rearrangements. These files lack a portion of the clones; in checked studies, under half of the deficit traces to unresolved V genes, and the cause of the others is not known. The sample table lists about 60,000 clones, around 94% of them with a count of one. The ten most abundant clones make up around 5.9% of the sample. Input material: blood. The receptors originated from a boy younger than two with a congenital heart defect but otherwise immunologically healthy.

V gene TRBV5-1 combines with J gene TRBJ1-3; D is possibly TRBD1 (5 bases). The CDR3 covers 16 residues. V lost 0 bases and J 0 bases, leaving 10 bases between the germline ends. The V gene's germline CDR1 is SGHRS and CDR2 YFSETQ. CDR3 sequence reads: CASSLERQNSGNTIYF. The CDR3 DNA reads TGCGCCAGCAGCTTGGAACGACAGAACTCTGGAAACACCATATATTTT.

This clone appeared a single time. The gene calls are TRBV27 and TRBJ2-7; weak D call: TRBD2 (5 bases). V lost 1 base, J lost 4 bases, and 11 bases lay in between. Germline V gene data show CDR1 as MNHEY and CDR2 as SMNVEV (reference sequence). This CDR3 region has 14 residues. CDR3 region: CASSLFGSVYEQYF. The CDR3 DNA sequence: TGTGCCAGCAGTTTATTCGGTAGCGTGTACGAGCAGTACTTC.